The clone carrying this T cell receptor beta chain has more than one count but fewer than ten. Its specificity is unknown. Using immunoSEQ multiplex PCR, the repertoire was profiled, and TCRdb retains in-frame clones only, with some absent. The repertoire holds fewer than 110,000 clones, with around 90% as singletons. This specimen comes from a study of siplizumab effects on memory and regulatory T cells. Germline lookup yields CDR1 SGHTA and CDR2 FQGNSA. With V trimmed by 4 bases and J by 9 bases, 8 bases remained unmatched. The CDR3 has 14 amino acids. Regarding the study as a whole: Unstimulated subsets were the mapping target of only a minor fraction of alloreactive clones.

This receptor was obtained from a human donor in good health. Sequences were obtained from non-Treg CD4+ T cells sorted from blood. The chain is built from TRBV7-2 and TRBJ2-1, with 8 bases that match TRBD2. CDR3 nucleotide sequence: TGTGCCAGCAGCTCGAGCGGGGGCCGGGGTGAGCAGTTCTTC. Translation: CASSSSGGRGEQFF.